Reported below is one T cell receptor beta chain. Its antigen is unidentified. This sample was taken from a study of Ad26.COV2.S vaccination and SARS-CoV-2 variants. Whole-study results and caveats: Non-spike TCR breadth was similar in vaccine and placebo recipients.

Treatment noted: 15 to 20 received Ad26.COV2.S at low or high dose, single or two shots; about 5 received placebo; per-sample allocation not given. Sample collection was performed on day 63 after the first vaccine or placebo injection. Deletions cut 0 bases from V and 6 bases from J, with 18 bases between. This CDR3 has 17 residues. Germline lookup yields CDR1 LGHDT and CDR2 YNNKEL (reference sequence). Assay: immunoSEQ multiplex PCR; the TCRdb copy retains only in-frame clones and omits some. The sample holds some 350,000 clones, 75% to 90% seen once. Specimen: peripheral blood, collected in a trial of Ad26.COV2.S vaccine versus placebo. This receptor was identified in a person between 18 and 65 years old who received the Ad26.COV2.S COVID-19 vaccine or a placebo. The chain combines TRBV3-1 (or the pseudogene TRBV3-2) with TRBJ2-1; the D gene is possibly TRBD2 (6 bases). The CDR3 nucleotides are TGTGCCAGCAGCCAAGAGGCCGGGACTCCAGGCATCAATGAGCAGTTCTTC. It translates to CASSQEAGTPGINEQFF.